This entry concerns a single TCR beta chain. This clonotype has a handful of counts. Its antigen specificity is not known. Base qualities were left out, and no much larger clone turns up one base away. Libraries were built with RT-PCR. Sequencer: Illumina HiSeq 2500. TCRdb reprocessed the public reads (quality trimming at Q25 with fastp, clone calling with MiXCR) and kept in-frame beta chains. Under each unique CDR3 protein, matching rows form one entry showing the most common genes and DNA. This sample gives hundreds of thousands of distinct CDR3 sequences in total; approximately 12% of them show up just once. The top ten clonotypes cover 10% of the sample. The data derive from a study of response to subunit inactivated influenza vaccine (dated 2018 in TCRdb). Concerning the study at large: Deep quantitative T cell receptor repertoire profiling was used in the study to track responses to a trivalent subunit inactivated influenza vaccine. Broad study findings and their caveats: The authors suggested that each seasonal influenza vaccination may recruit only a limited number of new T cells.

The germline V gene (reference sequence) gives CDR1 as DFQATT and CDR2 as SNEGSKA. V was cut back by 0 bases and J by 3 bases, leaving a gap of 16 bases between them. There are 16 amino acids in the CDR3, from cysteine to phenylalanine inclusive. Here the CDR3 DNA is all that survives: 48 bases in frame from base 1. This receptor was identified in a man aged 50-60 years who received an inactivated influenza vaccine. Donor details come from another sample of the same person, matched by shared clones. Sequences were derived from PBMCs from blood, sampled on the day of vaccination. The chain uses TRBV20-1 and TRBJ2-3, with a tentative D gene TRBD2 over 7 matching bases. Read as DNA, the sequence is TGCAGTGCTAGAGATGCGCGGGGGCTACTTACAGATACGCAGTATTTT. Protein translation: CSARDARGLLTDTQYF.